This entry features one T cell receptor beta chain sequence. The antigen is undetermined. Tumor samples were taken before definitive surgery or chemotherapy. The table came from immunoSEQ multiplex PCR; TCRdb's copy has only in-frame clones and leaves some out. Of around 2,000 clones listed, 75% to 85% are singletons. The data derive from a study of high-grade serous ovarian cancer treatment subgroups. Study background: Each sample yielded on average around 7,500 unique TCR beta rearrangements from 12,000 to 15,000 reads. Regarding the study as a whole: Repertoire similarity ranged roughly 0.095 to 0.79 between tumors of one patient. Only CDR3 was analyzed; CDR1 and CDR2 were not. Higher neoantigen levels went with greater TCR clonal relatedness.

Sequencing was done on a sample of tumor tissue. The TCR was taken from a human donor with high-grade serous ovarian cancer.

The CDR3 spells CASSSDGDQPQHF. The CDR3 bases are TGTGCCAGCAGTTCGGACGGGGATCAGCCCCAGCATTTT. The V gene is TRBV6-1, the J gene TRBJ1-5; no reliable D call. The CDR3 contains 13 residues. Germline CDR1 is MNHNS and CDR2 is SASEGT. With 5 bases removed from V and 5 bases from J, the gap between germline ends came to 10 bases.